Sequencing of this TCR beta chain was carried out in a study of blood T cell repertoires in COVID-19. Overall study: Researchers got acute and convalescent COVID-19 samples from the United States, Italy and Spain. T cells, B-cell-depleted T cells, or PBMCs supplied cDNA or gDNA.

Original methodology: Scientists estimated how many nucleated cells there were by amplifying reference gene primers. Measured with immunoSEQ multiplex PCR; TCRdb has only the in-frame clones, and not every one. From that table come the V and J calls and clone size; the DNA was used to work out D and trimming. The sample lists around 300,000 clones; more than 75% were seen once. This clone was counted between two and nine times. The sample consisted of peripheral blood. This receptor was taken from a young woman who had recovered from COVID-19.

As DNA, the CDR3 is TGCGCCAGCAGCCTTGCGGGGGGGCTCGGTTATGAGCAGTTCTTC. Amino acid sequence: CASSLAGGLGYEQFF. The V call is TRBV4-1, the J call TRBJ2-1, with TRBD2 matching 9 bases. There are 15 residues in the CDR3. Germline V gives CDR1 MGHRA, CDR2 YSYEKL. Trimming at V came to 4 bases and at J to 8 bases, leaving 9 bases not matched to a gene.